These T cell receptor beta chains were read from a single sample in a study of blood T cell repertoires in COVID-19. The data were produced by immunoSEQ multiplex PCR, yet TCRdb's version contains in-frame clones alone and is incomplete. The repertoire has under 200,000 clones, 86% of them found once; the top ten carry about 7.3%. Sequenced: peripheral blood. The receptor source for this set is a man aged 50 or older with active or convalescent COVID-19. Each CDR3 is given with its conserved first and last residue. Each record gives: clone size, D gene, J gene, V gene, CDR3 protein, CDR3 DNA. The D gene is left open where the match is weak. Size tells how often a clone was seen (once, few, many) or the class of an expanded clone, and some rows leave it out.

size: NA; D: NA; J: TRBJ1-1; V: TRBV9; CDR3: CASSPFLRGELNTEAFF; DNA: TGTGCCAGCAGTCCTTTTCTCAGGGGCGAGTTGAACACTGAAGCTTTCTTT
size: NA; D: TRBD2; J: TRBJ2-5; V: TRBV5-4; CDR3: CASSAKTSGGLETQYF; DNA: TGTGCCAGCAGCGCCAAAACTAGCGGGGGCTTGGAGACCCAGTACTTC
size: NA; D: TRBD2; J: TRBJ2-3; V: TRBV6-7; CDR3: CASSYPLAGEATTDTQYF; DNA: TGTGCCAGCAGTTACCCACTAGCGGGAGAGGCTACCACAGATACGCAGTATTTT
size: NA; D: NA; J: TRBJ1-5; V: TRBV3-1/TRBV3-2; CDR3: CASSQDQVSNQPQHF; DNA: TGTGCCAGCAGCCAAGATCAGGTCAGCAATCAGCCCCAGCATTTT
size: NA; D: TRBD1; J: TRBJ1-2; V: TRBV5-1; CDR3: CASSLAPTGAGLMNYGYTF; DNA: TGCGCCAGCAGCTTGGCTCCGACAGGGGCAGGATTAATGAACTATGGCTACACCTTC
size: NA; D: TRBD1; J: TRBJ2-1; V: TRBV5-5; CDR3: CASSSLTGVYNEQFF; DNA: TGTGCCAGCAGCTCGCTTACAGGGGTTTACAATGAGCAGTTCTTC
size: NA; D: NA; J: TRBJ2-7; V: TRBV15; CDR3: CATSRDQGTYEQYF; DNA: TGTGCCACCAGCAGAGACCAGGGCACCTACGAGCAGTACTTC
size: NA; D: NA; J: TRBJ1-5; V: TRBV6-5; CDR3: CASDSPNQPQHF; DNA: TGTGCCAGTGACAGCCCCAATCAGCCCCAGCATTTT
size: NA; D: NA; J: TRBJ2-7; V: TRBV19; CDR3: CASGTGIYEQYF; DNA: TGTGCCAGCGGTACAGGGATCTACGAGCAGTACTTC
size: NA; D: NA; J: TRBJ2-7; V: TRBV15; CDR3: CATSRVHLEGVRNEQYF; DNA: TGTGCCACCAGCAGAGTGCACCTGGAGGGAGTTAGGAACGAGCAGTACTTC
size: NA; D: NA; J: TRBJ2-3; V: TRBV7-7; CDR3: CASSFTVTDTQYF; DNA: TGTGCTAGCAGCTTCACGGTCACAGATACGCAGTATTTT
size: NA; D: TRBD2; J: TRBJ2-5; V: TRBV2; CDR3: CASRKETSLGETQYF; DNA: TGTGCCAGCAGGAAGGAGACTAGCCTGGGAGAGACCCAGTACTTC
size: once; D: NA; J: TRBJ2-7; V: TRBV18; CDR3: CASSPIAGEQYF; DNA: TGTGCCAGCTCACCAATCGCAGGCGAGCAGTACTTC
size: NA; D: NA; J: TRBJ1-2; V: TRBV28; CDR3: CASSSPPQAGSGYTF; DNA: TGTGCCAGCAGTTCTCCCCCACAGGCGGGAAGTGGCTACACCTTC
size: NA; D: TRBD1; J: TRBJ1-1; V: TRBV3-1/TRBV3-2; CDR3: CASSQGDRPGMAFF; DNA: TGTGCCAGCAGCCAGGGGGACAGGCCAGGTATGGCTTTCTTT
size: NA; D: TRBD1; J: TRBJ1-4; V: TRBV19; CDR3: CASSRDRLEKLFF; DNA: TGTGCCAGTAGTAGGGACAGGCTTGAAAAACTGTTTTTT
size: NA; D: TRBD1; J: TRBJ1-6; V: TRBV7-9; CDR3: CASSSTDRAAPLHF; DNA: TGTGCCAGCAGCTCCACGGACAGGGCTGCACCCCTCCACTTT
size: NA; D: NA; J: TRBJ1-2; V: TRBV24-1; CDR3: CATSDPALEGYGYTF; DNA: TGTGCCACCAGTGACCCCGCGCTTGAGGGCTATGGCTACACCTTC
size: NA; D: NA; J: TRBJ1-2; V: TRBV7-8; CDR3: CASSARGGNGYTF; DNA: TGTGCCAGCAGCGCTCGAGGGGGAAATGGCTACACCTTC
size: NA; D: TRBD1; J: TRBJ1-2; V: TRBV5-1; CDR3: CASSLGQGHNYGYTF; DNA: TGCGCCAGCAGCTTGGGACAGGGTCATAACTATGGCTACACCTTC
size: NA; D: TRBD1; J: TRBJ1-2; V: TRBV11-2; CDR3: CASSSFNRGLGYGYTF; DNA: TGTGCCAGCAGCTCGTTCAACAGGGGGCTTGGCTATGGCTACACCTTC
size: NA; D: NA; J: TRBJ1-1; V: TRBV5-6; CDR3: CASSRGRRNTEAFF; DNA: TGTGCCAGCAGCCGTGGGAGAAGGAACACTGAAGCTTTCTTT
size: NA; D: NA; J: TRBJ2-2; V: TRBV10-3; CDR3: CAISESGTGNTGELFF; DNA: TGTGCCATCAGTGAGTCGGGGACTGGGAACACCGGGGAGCTGTTTTTT
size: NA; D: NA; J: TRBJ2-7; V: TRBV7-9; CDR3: CASSHLDSYEQYF; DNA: TGTGCCAGCAGCCACCTGGACAGCTACGAGCAGTACTTC
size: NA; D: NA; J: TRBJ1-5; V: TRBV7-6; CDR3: CASSGTGTNQPQHF; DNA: TGTGCCAGCAGCGGTACAGGGACCAATCAGCCCCAGCATTTT
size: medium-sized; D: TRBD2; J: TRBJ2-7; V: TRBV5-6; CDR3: CASSWTSSIHEQYF; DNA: TGTGCCAGCAGCTGGACTAGCAGTATCCACGAGCAGTACTTC
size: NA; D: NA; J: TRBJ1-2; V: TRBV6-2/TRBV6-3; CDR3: CASSYGSSYGYTF; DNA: TGTGCCAGCAGTTACGGCAGTTCCTATGGCTACACCTTC
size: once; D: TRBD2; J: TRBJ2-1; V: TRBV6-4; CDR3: CASSDLGGRGSSYNEQFF; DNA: TGTGCCAGCAGTGACTTGGGCGGGAGAGGAAGCTCCTACAATGAGCAGTTCTTC
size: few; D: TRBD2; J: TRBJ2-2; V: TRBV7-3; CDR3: CASSSSGGNTGELFF; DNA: TGTGCCAGCAGCTCAAGCGGGGGTAACACCGGGGAGCTGTTTTTT